This is a list of T cell receptor beta chains from one sample in a study of blood T cells in healthy people across ages. MiXCR was run by TCRdb on the 5' RACE reads, yielding one entry per CDR3 protein. The sample shows approximately 800,000 distinct CDR3 sequences, about a quarter of them seen only once. This same sample was also part of a study on T cells of mothers and their children.

Sequencing was performed on blood. These TCRs come from a boy aged 5-17 years in good health. Each CDR3 is given with its conserved first and last residue. The D gene is left open where the match is weak. Size is stated for part of the rows, as once, few or many counts, or as a class when the clone is expanded.

TRBD2	TRBJ2-4	TRBV28	-	TGTGCCAGCAGCCGGCGGGGGGTAACCAAAAACATTCAGTACTTC	CASSRRGVTKNIQYF
TRBD2	TRBJ2-2	TRBV5-5	few	TGTGCCAGCAGCATGGGACTAGCGGGGGCCCCCACCGGGGAGCTGTTTTTT	CASSMGLAGAPTGELFF
-	TRBJ2-5	TRBV5-5	few	TGTGCCAGCAGCATCCGGGACGGGCGGGAGACCCAGTACTTC	CASSIRDGRETQYF
TRBD1	TRBJ1-2	TRBV12-3/TRBV12-4	-	TGTGCCAGCAGATCCACAGGGGACAAGCTTTATTATAACTATGGCTACACCTTC	CASRSTGDKLYYNYGYTF
-	TRBJ2-1	TRBV2	few	TGTGCCAGCAGTGGTACGGGGGACTCCAATGAGCAGTTCTTC	CASSGTGDSNEQFF
TRBD1	TRBJ1-4	TRBV28	-	TGTGCCAGCAGTCCCGGGACAGGGGGAGTTAATGAAAAACTGTTTTTT	CASSPGTGGVNEKLFF
TRBD2	TRBJ2-5	TRBV9	few	TGTGCCAGCAGCCATGGGACTAGCCCGTACCAAGAGACCCAGTACTTC	CASSHGTSPYQETQYF
-	TRBJ2-7	TRBV5-1	few	TGCGCCAGCAGCTTGAGGCGGCCGGGCCCCTACGAGCAGTACTTC	CASSLRRPGPYEQYF
-	TRBJ2-7	TRBV29-1	few	TGCAGCCCATGGGGCTACGAGCAGTACTTC	CSPWGYEQYF
TRBD1	TRBJ1-4	TRBV15	few	TGTGCCACCAGCAGAGAAGACAGGGAGAGAGAAAAACTGTTTTTT	CATSREDREREKLFF
TRBD2	TRBJ2-1	TRBV5-5	many	TGTGCCAGCGGCCCGCCCGGGACTAGCCTCAATGAGCAGTTCTTC	CASGPPGTSLNEQFF
-	TRBJ1-2	TRBV20-1	once	TGCAGTGCTAGACAGGGTGGCTACACCTTC	CSARQGGYTF
-	TRBJ2-5	TRBV27	few	TGTGCCAGCAGTCCCGTGGGGGTTGCGACCCAGTACTTC	CASSPVGVATQYF
TRBD2	TRBJ2-3	TRBV7-6	-	TGTGCCAGCAGTTGGCGGGGGTTGGGAGATACGCAGTATTTT	CASSWRGLGDTQYF
-	TRBJ2-5	TRBV21-1	many	TGTGCCAGCAGAACCTCGGGGATAGGAGAGACCCAGTACTTC	CASRTSGIGETQYF
-	TRBJ2-1	TRBV24-1	few	TGTGCCACCAGTACCTATACGAGGAAGGTCGGGGGTGAGCAGTTCTTC	CATSTYTRKVGGEQFF